A single sample gave rise to the 26 T cell receptor beta chains below, sequenced in a study of blood T cell repertoires in COVID-19. Data came from immunoSEQ multiplex PCR; TCRdb stores just in-frame clones and leaves some out. This table has about 99,000 clones, approximately 85% appearing once. The sequencing input was peripheral blood. These receptors originate from a woman of 80 years or more with active or convalescent COVID-19.

This clone was detected only a few times. V is TRBV10-3 and J is TRBJ2-5; 10 positions match TRBD1. The CDR3 consists of 14 residues. Germline V CDR1 and CDR2: ENHRY, SYGVKD. V lost 5 bases and J lost 3; bases outside the gene matches: 3. Here the CDR3 DNA reads TGTGCCATCAGTAATGGGACAGGGGAAGAGACCCAGTACTTC. It encodes CAISNGTGEETQYF.

This clone was observed a handful of times. V is TRBV21-1 and J is TRBJ2-7; the D call in the table, TRBD2, was not verified against the DNA. TRBV21-1 is deemed a pseudogene. The CDR3 contains 15 residues. This chain's CDR3 is CASSKSRGRTYEQYF. The CDR3 DNA follows: TGTGCCAGCAGCAAATCCCGCGGGAGAACTTACGAGCAGTACTTC.

The V gene is TRBV6-5, the J gene TRBJ1-5; 7 positions agree with TRBD1. V was pared by 6 bases and J by 5 bases, with 7 bases of the junction left unmatched. Germline CDR1 is MNHEY and CDR2 is SVGAGI. CDR3 length equals 14 residues. CDR3 sequence (DNA): TGTGCCAGCAGGGAGACAGGGATTCATCAGCCCCAGCATTTT. It translates to CASRETGIHQPQHF.

This clone came up once. The rearrangement links TRBV28 to TRBJ1-5, with D uncertain. Trimming stripped 2 bases from V and 3 bases from J, with 8 bases between. Germline values: CDR1 MDHEN, CDR2 SYDVKM. CDR3 length: 14 amino acids. CDR3 protein: CASSLIQTNQPQHF. For the CDR3, the DNA is TGTGCCAGCAGTTTAATACAGACCAATCAGCCCCAGCATTTT.

The CDR3 nucleotides are TGTGCCTGGAGTGGGGGAGACTTTGGAAACACCATATATTTT. Its translation is CAWSGGDFGNTIYF. V gene TRBV30 combines with J gene TRBJ1-3, with D uncertain. V shed 1 base and J shed 3 bases, with 10 bases lying between them. Germline loops: CDR1 GTSNPN, CDR2 SVGIG (reference sequence). The CDR3 spans 14 residues.

The genes are TRBV10-3 and TRBJ2-7, with a tentative D call TRBD2 (6 bases). The V and J ends lost 2 bases and 2 bases respectively, with 16 bases between them. CDR3 size: 16 residues. Germline V gene lookup returns CDR1 ENHRY and CDR2 SYGVKD. The CDR3 reads CAISEALGGFTYEQYF. The DNA of the CDR3 is TGTGCCATCAGTGAGGCGTTGGGAGGATTCACCTACGAGCAGTACTTC.

With respect to this clone: The junction departs from the called germline gene at one end, perhaps through a read error. CDR3: CASGKHAEHRGAVF. The DNA for the CDR3 is TGTGCTAGTGGCAAACATGCAGAACACCGGGGAGCTGTTTTT. The V gene is TRBV12-5, the J gene TRBJ2-2, with D possibly matching TRBD2 (5 bases). Germline V gene lookup returns CDR1 LGHNT and CDR2 FRNRAP. The CDR3 length is 14 residues.

Points on this clone: The junction departs from the called germline gene at one end, perhaps through a read error. The chain employs TRBV28 and TRBJ2-1, with 8 bases matching TRBD2. The CDR3 contains 18 residues. CDR1 is MDHEN and CDR2 is SYDVKM in the germline V gene. The CDR3 sequence is CASSSSSLSGGPYNEQFF. CDR3 sequence (DNA): TGTGCCAGCAGTTCCAGCTCTCTGTCGGGAGGGCCCTATAATGAGCAGTTCTTC.

This chain links TRBV21-1 with TRBJ2-4; TRBD2, the table's D call, was not compared with the DNA. TRBV21-1 is marked as a pseudogene. The CDR3 length is 15 residues. In DNA, the CDR3 is TGTGCCAGCAGCAAACTGAAACGGAGGCCTCGCATTCAGTACTTC. As protein: CASSKLKRRPRIQYF.

The gene calls are TRBV18 and TRBJ2-7, with D perhaps matching TRBD1 (6 bases). The CDR3 extends over 14 amino acids. From germline, CDR1 is KGHSH and CDR2 LQKENI. V was pared by 3 bases and J by 1 base, with 10 bases between. CDR3 sequence (DNA): TGTGCCAGCTCACCGATGAGGGGGTCCTACGAGCAGTACTTC. This translates into CASSPMRGSYEQYF.

This clone was detected once. The J gene is TRBJ2-2, the V gene TRBV6-6; maybe TRBD1 (6 bases). Germline loops: CDR1 MNHNY, CDR2 SVGAGI (reference sequence). The V gene lost 4 bases and the J gene lost 7 bases, with 13 bases spanning the gap. This CDR3 is 14 amino acids long. DNA of the CDR3: TGTGCCAGCAGTTCGAGACAGGACTTCGGGGAGCTGTTTTTT. Its translation is CASSSRQDFGELFF.

This clone has only a few counts. The chain carries TRBV2 and TRBJ2-3; TRBD2 might be the D (5 bases). CDR1 and CDR2 from the germline V gene are SNHLY and FYNNEI. CDR3 length equals 11 residues. Trimming left V 6 bases short and J 6 bases short, with 7 bases between. CDR3 nucleotides: TGTGCCAGCAGGGTAGCGGATACGCAGTATTTT. It is translated as CASRVADTQYF.

A note on this clone: A junction end diverges from the germline sequence, so it may reflect a read error. J is TRBJ2-7 and V is TRBV5-1, with no clear D. This CDR3 region has 14 residues. Germline assignment: CDR1 SGHRS and CDR2 YFSETQ. The DNA of the CDR3 is TGTGCCAGCAGCTTCGGTTCTAGTTTAAACGAGCAGTACTTC. Residues: CASSFGSSLNEQYF.

The chain uses TRBV2 and TRBJ2-5, with a possible D match to TRBD1 (6 bases). CDR1 and CDR2 from the germline V gene are SNHLY and FYNNEI. With 6 bases removed from V and 4 bases from J, the gap between germline ends came to 12 bases. This CDR3 is 13 amino acids long. DNA for the CDR3: TGTGCCAGCAGCTCAGGGGCGCGAGAGACCCAGTACTTC. It translates to CASSSGARETQYF.

This chain links TRBV5-1 with TRBJ1-1, with D maybe TRBD1 (6 bases). The germline V and J ends were trimmed by 3 bases and 4 bases, with 19 bases remaining between them. This CDR3 has 16 residues. Germline V gene data show CDR1 as SGHRS and CDR2 as YFSETQ. As DNA, the CDR3 is TGCGCCAGCAGCTACCAAGGGGGAGAGGGCGGCACTGAAGCTTTCTTT. Protein: CASSYQGGEGGTEAFF. The whole variable domain, filled in from reference TRBV5-1 and TRBJ1-1, reads KAGVTQTPRYLIKTRGQQVTLSCSPISGHRSVSWYQQTPGQGLQFLFEYFSETQRNKGNFPGRFSGRQFSNSRSEMNVSTLELGDSALYLCASSYQGGEGGTEAFFGQGTRLTVV.

The chain is built from TRBV4-3 and TRBJ1-4; 8 bases line up with TRBD1. Germline V gene lookup returns CDR1 LGHNA and CDR2 YSLEER. This CDR3 is 15 amino acids long. V lost 2 bases, J lost 2 bases, and 1 base stayed unmatched. The DNA for the CDR3 is TGCGCCAGCAGCCAACAGGGGGCGACTAATGAAAAACTGTTTTTT. Translated: CASSQQGATNEKLFF.

The CDR3 reads CAISEGLAGGTEQFF. In DNA form, the CDR3 reads TGTGCCATCAGTGAAGGACTAGCGGGAGGGACTGAGCAGTTCTTC. The chain combines TRBV10-3 with TRBJ2-1; 15 nucleotides align to TRBD2. The V gene end was trimmed by 3 bases and the J gene end by 9 bases; junction bases not matched to a gene: 3. The CDR3 is 15 residues long. The V gene's germline CDR1 is ENHRY and CDR2 SYGVKD.

The chain joins TRBV9 to TRBJ2-7, with 9 bases matching TRBD1. V lost 4 bases, J lost 2 bases, and 7 bases stayed unmatched. CDR1 SGDLS and CDR2 YYNGEE come from the germline V gene. This CDR3 has 15 amino acids. The DNA for the CDR3 is TGTGCCAGCAGCCTTGGACAGGGGCCGACCTACGAGCAGTACTTC. It specifies CASSLGQGPTYEQYF.

The chain carries TRBV18 and TRBJ1-5; 9 bases map to TRBD1. Per germline, CDR1 KGHSH and CDR2 LQKENI. Unmatched junction bases numbered 5, after V lost 2 bases and J lost 6 bases. CDR3 length equals 15 residues. The CDR3 protein is CASSPEGQGAQPQHF. CDR3 sequence (DNA): TGTGCCAGCTCACCAGAGGGACAGGGTGCTCAGCCCCAGCATTTT. Full variable domain (rest looked up from reference TRBV18 and TRBJ1-5): NAGVMQNPRHLVRRRGQEARLRCSPMKGHSHVYWYRQLPEEGLKFMVYLQKENIIDESGMPKERFSAEFPKEGPSILRIQQVVRGDSAAYFCASSPEGQGAQPQHFGDGTRLSIL.

This clone was counted between two and nine times. The gene calls are TRBV7-3 and TRBJ2-2, with TRBD2 as a possible D gene (5 bases). The V gene lost 2 bases and the J gene lost 6 bases, with 7 bases spanning the gap. This CDR3 contains 13 residues. Germline V gene sequence: CDR1 SGHTA, CDR2 FQGTGA. The CDR3 nucleotides are TGTGCCAGCAGCTTAGCGGGCCCCGGGGAGCTGTTTTTT. Its translation is CASSLAGPGELFF.

V gene TRBV3-1 (or the pseudogene TRBV3-2) combines with J gene TRBJ1-6; D remains unclear. This CDR3 is built from 17 residues. Trimming removed 3 bases from V and 4 bases from J, with 16 bases in between. CDR1 LGHDT and CDR2 YNNKEL come from the germline V gene (reference sequence). CDR3 residues: CASSQLQQPGYNSPLHF. The CDR3 coding sequence is TGTGCCAGCAGCCAGTTACAACAGCCCGGATATAATTCACCCCTCCACTTT.

In this sample, this clone turned up many times. The gene calls are TRBV29-1 and TRBJ2-7; tentative D call: TRBD1 (6 bases). With 7 bases removed from V and 9 bases from J, the gap between germline ends came to 22 bases. This CDR3 region has 13 residues. From germline, CDR1 is SQVTM and CDR2 ANQGSEA. The CDR3 DNA is TGCAGCGCCCGCAAAGTGACAGGCGCTCGGCAGTACTTC. The encoded protein is CSARKVTGARQYF.

This chain uses TRBV5-4 with TRBJ2-2; the match to TRBD2 covers 16 bases. CDR1 is SGHNT and CDR2 is YYREEE in the germline V gene (reference sequence). Unmatched junction bases numbered 2, after V lost 3 bases and J lost 6 bases. The CDR3 runs 16 residues. The CDR3 spells CASSSGTSGGAGELFF. CDR3 bases: TGTGCCAGCAGCTCGGGGACTAGCGGGGGGGCCGGGGAGCTGTTTTTT.

The chain couples TRBV19 to TRBJ1-4; no clear D. Deletions cut 0 bases from V and 6 bases from J, with 11 bases between. The CDR3 totals 15 residues. The germline V gene encodes CDR1 LNHDA and CDR2 SQIVND (reference sequence). CDR3 region: CASSIDRRKDEKLFF. CDR3 bases: TGTGCCAGTAGTATAGACCGGAGGAAGGATGAAAAACTGTTTTTT.

The rearrangement links TRBV5-1 to TRBJ1-3; TRBD1 agrees at 7 bases. With V trimmed by 2 bases and J by 2 bases, 13 bases remained unmatched. Germline V gene data show CDR1 as SGHRS and CDR2 as YFSETQ. The CDR3 is 18 amino acids. The CDR3: CASSLYGQVSRPGNTIYF. The CDR3 nucleotides are TGCGCCAGCAGCTTATACGGACAGGTTAGTCGGCCTGGAAACACCATATATTTT.

This chain connects TRBV19 to TRBJ2-5; 8 bases are shared with TRBD1. This CDR3 region has 15 residues. Germline CDR1 LNHDA, CDR2 SQIVND (reference sequence). Unmatched junction bases numbered 8, after V lost 5 bases and J lost 3 bases. CDR3 in DNA: TGTGCCAGTAGTCCGACCGGGACAGGCAAAGAGACCCAGTACTTC. Protein sequence: CASSPTGTGKETQYF.